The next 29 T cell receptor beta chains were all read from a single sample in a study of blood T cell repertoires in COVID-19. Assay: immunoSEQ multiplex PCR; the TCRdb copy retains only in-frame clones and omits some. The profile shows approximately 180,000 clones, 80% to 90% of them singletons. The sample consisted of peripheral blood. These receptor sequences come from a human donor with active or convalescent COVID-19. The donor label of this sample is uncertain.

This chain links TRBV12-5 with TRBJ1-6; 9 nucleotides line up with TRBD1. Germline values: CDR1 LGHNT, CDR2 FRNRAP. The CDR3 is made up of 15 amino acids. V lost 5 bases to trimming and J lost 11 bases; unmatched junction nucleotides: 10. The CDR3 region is CASGGSGGQGTPLHF. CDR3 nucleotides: TGTGCTAGTGGTGGGTCCGGGGGACAGGGTACACCCCTCCACTTT.

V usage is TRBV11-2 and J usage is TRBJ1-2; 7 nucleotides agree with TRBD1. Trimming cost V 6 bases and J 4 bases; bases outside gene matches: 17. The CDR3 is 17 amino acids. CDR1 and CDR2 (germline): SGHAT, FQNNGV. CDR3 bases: TGTGCCAGCAGACTCCGGGACAGTCCTTACGGGACCTATGGCTACACCTTC. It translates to CASRLRDSPYGTYGYTF.

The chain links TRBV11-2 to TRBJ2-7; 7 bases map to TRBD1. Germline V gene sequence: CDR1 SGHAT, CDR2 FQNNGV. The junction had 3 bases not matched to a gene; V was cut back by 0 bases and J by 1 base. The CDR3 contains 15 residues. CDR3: CASSLDYRGSYEQYF. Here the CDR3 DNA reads TGTGCCAGCAGCTTAGACTACAGGGGATCCTACGAGCAGTACTTC. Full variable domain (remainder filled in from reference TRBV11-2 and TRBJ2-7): EAGVAQSPRYKIIEKRQSVAFWCNPISGHATLYWYQQILGQGPKLLIQFQNNGVVDDSQLPKDRFSAERLKGVDSTLKIQPAKLEDSAVYLCASSLDYRGSYEQYFGPGTRLTVT.

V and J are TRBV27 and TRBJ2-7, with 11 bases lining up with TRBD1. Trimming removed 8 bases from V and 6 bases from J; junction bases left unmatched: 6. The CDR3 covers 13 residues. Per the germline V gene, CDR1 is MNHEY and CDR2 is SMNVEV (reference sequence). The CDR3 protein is CASCRTGGSEQYF. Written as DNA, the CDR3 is TGTGCCAGCTGTAGGACAGGGGGCAGCGAGCAGTACTTC.

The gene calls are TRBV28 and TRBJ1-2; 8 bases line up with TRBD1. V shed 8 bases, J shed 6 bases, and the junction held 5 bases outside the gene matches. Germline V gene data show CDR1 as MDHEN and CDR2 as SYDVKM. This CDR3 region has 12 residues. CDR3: CASVTGEDGYTF. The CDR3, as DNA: TGTGCCAGCGTGACAGGGGAGGATGGCTACACCTTC.

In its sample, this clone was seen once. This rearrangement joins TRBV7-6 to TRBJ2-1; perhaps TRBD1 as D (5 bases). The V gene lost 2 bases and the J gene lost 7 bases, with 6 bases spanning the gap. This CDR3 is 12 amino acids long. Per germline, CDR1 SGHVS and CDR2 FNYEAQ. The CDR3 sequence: CASSLRGNEQFF. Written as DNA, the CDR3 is TGTGCCAGCAGCTTAAGGGGAAATGAGCAGTTCTTC.

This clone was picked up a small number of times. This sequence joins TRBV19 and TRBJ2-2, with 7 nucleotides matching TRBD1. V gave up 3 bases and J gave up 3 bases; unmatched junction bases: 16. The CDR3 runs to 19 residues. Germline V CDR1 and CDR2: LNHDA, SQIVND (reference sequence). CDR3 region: CASSIIVSRDRAHTGELFF. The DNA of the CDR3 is TGTGCCAGTAGTATCATAGTTTCGAGAGACAGGGCCCACACCGGGGAGCTGTTTTTT.

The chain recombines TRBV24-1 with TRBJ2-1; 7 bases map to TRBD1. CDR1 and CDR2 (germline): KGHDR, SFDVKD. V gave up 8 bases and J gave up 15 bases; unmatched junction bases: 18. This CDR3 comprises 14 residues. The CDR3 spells CATITDREPAHPFF. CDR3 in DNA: TGTGCCACCATAACTGACAGGGAGCCGGCCCACCCGTTCTTC.

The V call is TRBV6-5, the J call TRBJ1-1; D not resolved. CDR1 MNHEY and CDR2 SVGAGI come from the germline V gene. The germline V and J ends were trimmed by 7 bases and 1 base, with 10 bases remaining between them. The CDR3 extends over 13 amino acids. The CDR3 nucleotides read TGTGCCAGCACCGCGGAGAGGAACACTGAAGCTTTCTTT. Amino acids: CASTAERNTEAFF.

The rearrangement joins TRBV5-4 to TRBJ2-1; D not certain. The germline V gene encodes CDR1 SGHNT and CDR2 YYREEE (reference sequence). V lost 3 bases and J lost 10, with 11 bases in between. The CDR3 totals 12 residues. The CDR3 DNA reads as TGTGCCAGCAGCTCCAACACCCAAGAGCAGTTCTTC. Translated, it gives CASSSNTQEQFF.

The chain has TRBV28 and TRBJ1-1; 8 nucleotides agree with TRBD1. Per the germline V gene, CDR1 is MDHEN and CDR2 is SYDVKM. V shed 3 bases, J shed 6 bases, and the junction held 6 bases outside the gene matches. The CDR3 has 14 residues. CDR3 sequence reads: CASSFPRTGSEAFF. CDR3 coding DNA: TGTGCCAGCAGTTTCCCCAGGACAGGGTCTGAAGCTTTCTTT.

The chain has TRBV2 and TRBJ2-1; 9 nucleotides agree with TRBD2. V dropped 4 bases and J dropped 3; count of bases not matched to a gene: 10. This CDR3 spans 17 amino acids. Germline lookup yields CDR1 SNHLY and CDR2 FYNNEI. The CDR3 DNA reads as TGTGCCAGCAGTGTCACCTTTGCGGGAGGGAACTACAATGAGCAGTTCTTC. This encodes CASSVTFAGGNYNEQFF.

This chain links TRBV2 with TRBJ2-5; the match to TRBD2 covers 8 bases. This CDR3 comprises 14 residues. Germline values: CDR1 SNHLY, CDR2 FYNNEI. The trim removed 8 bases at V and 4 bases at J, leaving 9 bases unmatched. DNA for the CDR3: TGTGCCAGCCTCGGGGGGGGCGCGGGAGAGACCCAGTACTTC. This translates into CASLGGGAGETQYF.

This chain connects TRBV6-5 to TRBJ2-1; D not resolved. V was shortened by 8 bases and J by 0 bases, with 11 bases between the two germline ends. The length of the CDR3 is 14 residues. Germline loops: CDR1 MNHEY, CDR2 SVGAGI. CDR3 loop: CASQIRSSYNEQFF. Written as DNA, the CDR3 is TGTGCCAGCCAGATCCGGAGCTCCTACAATGAGCAGTTCTTC.

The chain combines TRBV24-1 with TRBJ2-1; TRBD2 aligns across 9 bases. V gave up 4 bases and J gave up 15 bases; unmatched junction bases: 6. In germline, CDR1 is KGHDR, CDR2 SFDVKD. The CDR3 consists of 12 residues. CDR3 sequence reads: CATSDPGLAMFF. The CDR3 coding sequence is TGTGCCACCAGTGACCCGGGACTAGCAATGTTCTTC.

CDR3 in DNA: TGTGCCAGCAGCGTAAAATCGGGACTTACAGATACGCAGTATTTT. It codes for CASSVKSGLTDTQYF. J is TRBJ2-3 and V is TRBV9; TRBD2 might be the D (6 bases). CDR1 and CDR2 from the germline V gene are SGDLS and YYNGEE. The V end was cut by 1 base, the J end by 3 bases, with 12 bases between. The CDR3 has 15 residues.

CDR3 region: CASIFGTGSGQYF. In DNA, the CDR3 is TGTGCCAGCATCTTCGGGACAGGGTCGGGGCAGTACTTC. The J gene is TRBJ2-7, the V gene TRBV7-9, with 9 bases matching TRBD1. J gave up 9 bases and V 7 bases, and 10 bases lay outside the gene matches. The germline V gene encodes CDR1 SEHNR and CDR2 FQNEAQ (reference sequence). The CDR3 totals 13 residues.

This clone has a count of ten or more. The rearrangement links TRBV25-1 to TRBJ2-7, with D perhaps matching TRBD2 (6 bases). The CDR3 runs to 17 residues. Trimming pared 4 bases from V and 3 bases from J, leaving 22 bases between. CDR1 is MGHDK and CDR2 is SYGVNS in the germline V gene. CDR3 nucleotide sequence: TGTGCCAGCAGTGGGCTCCGGGGCCTGGGACTCCTCTACGAGCAGTACTTC. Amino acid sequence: CASSGLRGLGLLYEQYF.

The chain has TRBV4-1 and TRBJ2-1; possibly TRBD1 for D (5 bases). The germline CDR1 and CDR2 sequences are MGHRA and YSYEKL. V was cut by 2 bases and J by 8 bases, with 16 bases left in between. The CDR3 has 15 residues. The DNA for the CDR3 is TGCGCCAGCAGCCAACTTGAGGTAGGGGTGGATGAGCAGTTCTTC. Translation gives CASSQLEVGVDEQFF.

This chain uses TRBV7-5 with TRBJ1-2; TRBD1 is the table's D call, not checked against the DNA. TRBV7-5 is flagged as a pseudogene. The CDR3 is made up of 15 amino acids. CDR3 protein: CVRSLKVRRGYGYTF. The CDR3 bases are TGTGTCAGAAGCTTAAAGGTCAGAAGGGGCTATGGCTACACCTTC.

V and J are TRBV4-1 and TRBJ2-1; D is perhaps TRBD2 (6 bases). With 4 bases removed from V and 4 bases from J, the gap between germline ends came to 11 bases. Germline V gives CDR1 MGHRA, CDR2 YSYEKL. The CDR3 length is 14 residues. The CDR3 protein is CASSPRDFYNEQFF. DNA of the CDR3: TGCGCCAGCAGCCCCCGGGACTTTTACAATGAGCAGTTCTTC.

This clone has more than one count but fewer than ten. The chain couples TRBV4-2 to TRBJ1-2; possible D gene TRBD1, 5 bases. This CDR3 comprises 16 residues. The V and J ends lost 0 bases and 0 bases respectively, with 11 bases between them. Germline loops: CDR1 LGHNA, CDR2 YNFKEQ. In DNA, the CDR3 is TGTGCCAGCAGCCAAGAATCAGGGTCAACTAACTATGGCTACACCTTC. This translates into CASSQESGSTNYGYTF.

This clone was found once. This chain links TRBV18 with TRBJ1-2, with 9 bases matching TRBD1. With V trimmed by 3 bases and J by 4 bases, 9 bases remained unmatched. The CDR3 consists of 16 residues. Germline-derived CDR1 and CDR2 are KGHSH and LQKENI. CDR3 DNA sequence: TGTGCCAGCTCACCTTTACCGGGACAGGGAGGCTATGGCTACACCTTC. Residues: CASSPLPGQGGYGYTF.

This chain's CDR3 is CASSFRTGVRYTF. CDR3 bases: TGTGCCAGCAGCTTTCGGACAGGGGTTCGCTACACCTTC. The chain couples TRBV5-4 to TRBJ1-2; 9 bases are shared with TRBD1. Trimming at V came to 2 bases and at J to 9 bases, leaving 5 bases not matched to a gene. This CDR3 comprises 13 residues. CDR1 is SGHNT and CDR2 is YYREEE in the germline V gene (reference sequence).

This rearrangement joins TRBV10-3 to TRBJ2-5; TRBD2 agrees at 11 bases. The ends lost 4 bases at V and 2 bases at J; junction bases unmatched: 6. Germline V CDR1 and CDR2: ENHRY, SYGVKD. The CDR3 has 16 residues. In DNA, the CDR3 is TGTGCCATCAGTGGAGATGTAGCGGGGGGGCAAGAGACCCAGTACTTC. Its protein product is CAISGDVAGGQETQYF.

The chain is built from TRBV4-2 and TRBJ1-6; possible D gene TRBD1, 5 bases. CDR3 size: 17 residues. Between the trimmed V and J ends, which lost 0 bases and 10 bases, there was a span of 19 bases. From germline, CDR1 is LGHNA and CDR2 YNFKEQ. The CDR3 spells CASSQDSGRPLYSPLHF. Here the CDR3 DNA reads TGTGCCAGCAGCCAAGATTCAGGGCGGCCGTTGTACTCACCCCTCCACTTT.

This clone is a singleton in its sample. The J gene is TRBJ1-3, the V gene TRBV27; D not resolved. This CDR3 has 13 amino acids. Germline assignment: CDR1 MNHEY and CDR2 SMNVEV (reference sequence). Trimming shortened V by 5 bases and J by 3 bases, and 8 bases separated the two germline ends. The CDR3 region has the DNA TGTGCCAGCAGTACCAACAGTGGAAACACCATATATTTT. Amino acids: CASSTNSGNTIYF.

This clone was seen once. The CDR3 region is CASSEPGGSSGNTIYF. In nucleotides, the CDR3 is TGTGCCAGCAGTGAACCAGGGGGCTCCTCTGGAAACACCATATATTTT. The rearrangement joins TRBV6-1 to TRBJ1-3; 8 bases line up with TRBD1. With V trimmed by 2 bases and J by 0 bases, 3 bases remained unmatched. Germline V lookup: CDR1 MNHNS, CDR2 SASEGT. The CDR3 is 16 amino acids.

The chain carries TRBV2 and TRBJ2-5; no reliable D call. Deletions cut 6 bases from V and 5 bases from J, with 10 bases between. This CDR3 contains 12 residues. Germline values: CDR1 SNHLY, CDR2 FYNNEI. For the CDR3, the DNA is TGTGCCAGCAGGAGAGCCCCGGAGACCCAGTACTTC. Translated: CASRRAPETQYF.